Sequencing of this T cell receptor (beta chain) was carried out in a study of shared clonotypes between healthy human individuals. Study-wide findings and caveats: Compared with memory subsets, naive subsets generally had larger estimated richness. Non-shared clonotypes showed lower generation probabilities than clonotypes common to all four donors.

At deep level, the assay was performed. In replicate PCRs of sorted subsets, approximately 200 ng DNA, approximately 32,000 T cell genomes, was used. The protocol was immunoSEQ multiplex PCR, while the TCRdb copy is restricted to in-frame clones and leaves out a portion. The sample consists of over a million clones, 95% to 99% of them appearing once. As to this clone: Its target is unknown.

The CDR3 contains 12 residues. From germline, CDR1 is SGHNT and CDR2 YYREEE (reference sequence). V dropped 4 bases and J dropped 7 bases, with 9 bases sitting between them. The chain employs TRBV5-4 and TRBJ2-1; D not resolved. The material sequenced was naive CD4+ T cells sorted from blood. Specified subset: CD45RA+ positively selected. The clonotype was recovered from a man aged 30 to 39 in good health. The CDR3 DNA reads TGTGCCAGCAGCACCCCCCCTAATGAGCAGTTCTTC. This gives the protein CASSTPPNEQFF.